The rows below give T cell receptor beta chains drawn from one sample of a study of graft-versus-host responses after intestinal transplantation. TCRdb keeps only in-frame clones here, not all; method: immunoSEQ multiplex PCR. The sample lists roughly 9,700 clones, 30% to 40% occurring once. This sample comprised alloreactive CD4+ T cells from a mixed lymphocyte reaction culture, obtained before transplantation. The receptors were gathered from a human patient who was an organ donor for intestinal transplantation. CDR3s include the opening cysteine and the closing phenylalanine or tryptophan. A D gene is named only where the DNA matches it firmly. Clone size, where shown, is once, few, many, or a class for clones that have expanded.

TRBV7-6	-	TRBJ1-6	-	CASSWSFRNSPLHF	TGTGCCAGCAGCTGGAGCTTCAGGAATTCACCCCTCCACTTT
TRBV10-3	TRBD2	TRBJ2-1	-	CAISVMASGFESSYNEQFF	TGTGCCATCAGTGTAATGGCTAGCGGCTTTGAGAGCTCCTACAATGAGCAGTTCTTC
TRBV5-4	-	TRBJ1-2	-	CASSFAPGGYTF	TGTGCCAGCAGCTTTGCCCCAGGGGGCTACACCTTC
TRBV6-5	TRBD2	TRBJ2-3	-	CASRTGLLTDTQYF	TGTGCCAGCAGAACGGGACTACTCACAGATACGCAGTATTTT
TRBV10-3	TRBD1	TRBJ1-1	-	CAISSATGAGTEAFF	TGTGCCATCAGTTCTGCTACAGGGGCAGGGACTGAAGCTTTCTTT
TRBV28	-	TRBJ1-5	medium-sized	CASSGGVSPQHF	TGTGCCAGCAGTGGTGGAGTGTCCCCCCAGCATTTT
TRBV4-1	-	TRBJ1-2	-	CASSQARTVSGYGYTF	TGCGCCAGCAGCCAAGCTAGGACGGTTAGTGGCTATGGCTACACCTTC
TRBV5-1	-	TRBJ2-3	-	CASSLGGRGSTDTQYF	TGCGCCAGCAGCTTAGGGGGAAGAGGGAGCACAGATACGCAGTATTTT
TRBV5-1	-	TRBJ1-5	few	CASSLAPQVDQPQHF	TGCGCCAGCAGCCTCGCTCCGCAGGTAGATCAGCCCCAGCATTTT
TRBV27	-	TRBJ1-2	medium-sized	CASSFAGEGYTF	TGTGCCAGCAGTTTTGCGGGGGAGGGCTACACCTTC
TRBV20-1	-	TRBJ2-7	few	CSAPLAYEQYF	TGCAGTGCCCCCCTAGCCTACGAGCAGTACTTC
TRBV10-1	-	TRBJ2-7	-	CASSDEQYF	TGCGCCAGCAGTGACGAGCAGTACTTC
TRBV6-1	-	TRBJ1-1	-	CASSDAPRGGWAEAFF	TGTGCCAGCAGTGATGCCCCACGGGGTGGGTGGGCTGAAGCTTTCTTT
TRBV27	-	TRBJ1-2	-	CASSLAGFGGYTF	TGTGCCAGCAGTTTGGCGGGATTTGGTGGCTACACCTTC
TRBV28	-	TRBJ1-2	few	CASSLDRRGYTF	TGTGCCAGCAGTTTAGATCGGCGGGGCTACACCTTC
TRBV6-1	TRBD1	TRBJ2-3	-	CASRETGVDTQYF	TGTGCCAGCAGAGAGACAGGGGTAGATACGCAGTATTTT
TRBV6-5	-	TRBJ2-7	few	CASSYSRLHEQYF	TGTGCCAGCAGTTACTCCCGCCTCCACGAGCAGTACTTC
TRBV28	-	TRBJ1-2	few	CASGRFGYTF	TGTGCCAGCGGTCGTTTTGGCTACACCTTC
TRBV20-1	-	TRBJ2-7	-	CSATLAYEQYF	TGCAGTGCCACCCTAGCCTACGAGCAGTACTTC